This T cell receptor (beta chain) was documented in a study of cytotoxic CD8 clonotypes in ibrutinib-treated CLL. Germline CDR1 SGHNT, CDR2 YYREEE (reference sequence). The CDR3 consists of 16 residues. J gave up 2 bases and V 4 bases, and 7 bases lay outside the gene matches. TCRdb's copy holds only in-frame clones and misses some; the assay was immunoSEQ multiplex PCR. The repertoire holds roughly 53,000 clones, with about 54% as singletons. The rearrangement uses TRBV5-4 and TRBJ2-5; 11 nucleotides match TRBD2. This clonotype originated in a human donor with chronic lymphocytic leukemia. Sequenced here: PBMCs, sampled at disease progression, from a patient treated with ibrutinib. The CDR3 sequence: CASSKGTSGTQETQYF. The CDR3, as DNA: TGTGCCAGCAGCAAGGGGACTAGCGGAACACAAGAGACCCAGTACTTC.